This T cell receptor beta chain was captured by sequencing in a study of T cell responses to AZD1222 COVID-19 vaccine. Findings of the study overall: Nearly half of the spike-specific TCRs reportedly recognize variant regions that carry no mutations.

V was cut by 9 bases and J by 4 bases, with 12 bases left in between. This CDR3 is built from 12 residues. Germline-derived CDR1 and CDR2 are SGHVS and FQNEAQ. To note about this clone: Its antigen remains unknown.

TCRdb keeps only in-frame clones here, not all; method: immunoSEQ multiplex PCR. The sample carries about 130,000 clones, just over 85% recorded once. The sequence was obtained from an adult in good health. This chain links TRBV7-8 with TRBJ2-5; tentatively, D is TRBD2 (5 bases). The sequencing here drew on peripheral blood, taken on day 0 of AZD1222 vaccination. CDR3 loop: CASRSSLETQYF. CDR3 in DNA: TGTGCCAGTCGATCTAGCCTAGAGACCCAGTACTTC.